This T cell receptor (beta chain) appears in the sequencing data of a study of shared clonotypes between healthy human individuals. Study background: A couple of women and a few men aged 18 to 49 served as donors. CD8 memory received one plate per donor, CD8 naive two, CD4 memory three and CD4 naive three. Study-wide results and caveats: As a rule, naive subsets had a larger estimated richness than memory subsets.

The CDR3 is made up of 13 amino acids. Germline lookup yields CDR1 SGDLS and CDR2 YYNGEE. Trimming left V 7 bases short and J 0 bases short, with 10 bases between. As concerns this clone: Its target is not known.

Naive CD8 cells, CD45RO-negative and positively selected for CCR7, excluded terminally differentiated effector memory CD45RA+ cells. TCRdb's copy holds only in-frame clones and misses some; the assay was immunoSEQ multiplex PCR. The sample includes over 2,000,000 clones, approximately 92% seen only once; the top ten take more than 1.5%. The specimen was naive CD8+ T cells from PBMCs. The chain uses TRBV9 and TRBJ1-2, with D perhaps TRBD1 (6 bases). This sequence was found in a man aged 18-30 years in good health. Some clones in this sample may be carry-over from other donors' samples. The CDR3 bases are TGTGCCAGCGGGAGGGGGACTAACTATGGCTACACCTTC. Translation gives CASGRGTNYGYTF.